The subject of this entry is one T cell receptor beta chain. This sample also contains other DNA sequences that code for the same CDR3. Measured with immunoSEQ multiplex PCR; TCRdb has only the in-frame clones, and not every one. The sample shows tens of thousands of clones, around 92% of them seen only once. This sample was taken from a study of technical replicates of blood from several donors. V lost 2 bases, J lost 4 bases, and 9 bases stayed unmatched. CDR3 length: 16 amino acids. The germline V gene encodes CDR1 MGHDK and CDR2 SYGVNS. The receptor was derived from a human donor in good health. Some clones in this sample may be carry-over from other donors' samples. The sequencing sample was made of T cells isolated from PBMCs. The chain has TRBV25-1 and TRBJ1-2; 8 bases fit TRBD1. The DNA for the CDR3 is TGTGCCAGCAGTGAAAAGCTCACAGGGGGACGCTATGGCTACACCTTC. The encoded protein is CASSEKLTGGRYGYTF.